This is a list of T cell receptor beta chains from one sample in a study of blood T cell repertoires in COVID-19. Produced via immunoSEQ multiplex PCR; TCRdb's table is partial and in-frame only. The sample includes 120,000 to 150,000 clones, 84% seen only once; the top ten take almost 6%. Specimen: PBMCs or T cells enriched from blood (not recorded which). The receptors were gathered from a woman aged 50 to 65 who had been exposed to COVID-19. Each CDR3 is given with its conserved first and last residue. Fields, in order: clone size, J gene, V gene, D gene, CDR3 protein, CDR3 DNA. A D gene is named only where the DNA matches it firmly. A clone size is listed for some rows: how often the clone was seen (once, few, many), or a class if it is expanded.

medium-sized TRBJ2-1 TRBV4-3 TRBD2 CASSQDGTSASNEQFF TGCGCCAGCAGCCAGGACGGGACTAGCGCAAGCAATGAGCAGTTCTTC
- TRBJ1-1 TRBV10-3 - CAISEFGGKNTEAFF TGTGCCATCAGTGAGTTTGGGGGGAAAAACACTGAAGCTTTCTTT
- TRBJ2-7 TRBV4-1 TRBD2 CASSQDPSGTFRSYEQYF TGCGCCAGCAGCCAAGATCCTAGCGGAACCTTCAGGTCCTACGAGCAGTACTTC
few TRBJ2-7 TRBV30 - CAWRDTLKQYF TGTGCCTGGAGGGACACCCTGAAGCAGTACTTC
- TRBJ2-7 TRBV2 - CASSGTGYEQYF TGTGCCAGCAGTGGAACAGGCTACGAGCAGTACTTC
- TRBJ2-5 TRBV7-6 TRBD1 CASTRGRGRGQETQYF TGTGCCAGCACCCGGGGCAGGGGGCGCGGGCAAGAGACCCAGTACTTC
- TRBJ2-3 TRBV14 TRBD2 CASSLRRSLAGGDTQYF TGTGCCAGCAGCCTTCGTCGGTCACTAGCGGGAGGAGATACGCAGTATTTT
- TRBJ2-1 TRBV6-2/TRBV6-3 - CASSYTRGALIEQFF TGTGCCAGCAGTTACACCCGGGGGGCCCTAATAGAGCAGTTCTTC
few TRBJ1-2 TRBV19 TRBD1 CASSWQGGTNYGYTF TGTGCCAGTAGTTGGCAGGGGGGCACTAACTATGGCTACACCTTC
- TRBJ2-7 TRBV7-8 TRBD2 CASSPGPGGSYEQYF TGTGCCAGCAGCCCGGGTCCGGGGGGCTCCTACGAGCAGTACTTC
- TRBJ2-2 TRBV27 TRBD2 CASSKAGSNTGELFF TGTGCCAGCAGCAAAGCGGGATCGAACACCGGGGAGCTGTTTTTT
once TRBJ2-5 TRBV6-5 TRBD2 CASSRTSGSWETQYF TGTGCCAGCAGCCGGACTAGCGGGAGCTGGGAGACCCAGTACTTC
few TRBJ2-5 TRBV7-2 - CASSLETGEGETQYF TGTGCCAGCAGCTTAGAGACAGGGGAGGGAGAGACCCAGTACTTC
- TRBJ2-3 TRBV5-5 TRBD2 CATRTSGVADTQYF TGTGCCACGAGGACTAGCGGGGTCGCAGATACGCAGTATTTT
- TRBJ2-5 TRBV24-1 TRBD1 CATSDPRDRGKETQYF TGTGCCACCAGTGATCCACGGGACAGGGGGAAGGAGACCCAGTACTTC
once TRBJ1-2 TRBV14 - CASSPMDSNYGYTF TGTGCCAGCAGCCCGATGGACAGCAACTATGGCTACACCTTC
once TRBJ2-5 TRBV5-1 - CASSLRETQYF TGCGCCAGCAGCCTTAGAGAGACCCAGTACTTC
once TRBJ2-7 TRBV19 - CASSILTGSSYYEQYF TGTGCCAGTAGTATCCTGACAGGATCCTCATATTACGAGCAGTACTTC
- TRBJ1-1 TRBV10-2 - CASSESSLTGENTEAFF TGCGCCAGCAGTGAGTCCTCGCTGACAGGAGAGAACACTGAAGCTTTCTTT
once TRBJ2-7 TRBV29-1 TRBD1 CSAETGGYEQYF TGCAGCGCCGAGACAGGGGGCTACGAGCAGTACTTC
- TRBJ2-3 TRBV29-1 - CSMLWGGTDTQYF TGCAGCATGTTGTGGGGGGGCACAGATACGCAGTATTTT
- TRBJ1-5 TRBV6-1 - CASSEMVRSNQPQHF TGTGCCAGCAGTGAAATGGTGCGGAGCAATCAGCCCCAGCATTTT
- TRBJ2-7 TRBV9 - CASSVDQVHYEQYF TGTGCCAGCAGCGTAGATCAAGTACACTACGAGCAGTACTTC
- TRBJ2-7 TRBV5-1 TRBD1 CASRSRTGGSYEQYF TGCGCCAGCAGATCCCGGACAGGGGGCTCCTACGAGCAGTACTTC
- TRBJ1-2 TRBV6-5 - CASSPGSRGYTF TGTGCCAGCAGCCCAGGGTCCAGAGGCTACACCTTC
- TRBJ2-1 TRBV9 TRBD2 CASSAGLGYNEQFF TGTGCCAGCAGCGCGGGACTAGGGTACAATGAGCAGTTCTTC
- TRBJ1-2 TRBV11-1 TRBD1 CASSSKLTGGYGYTF TGTGCCAGCAGCTCTAAGTTGACAGGGGGCTATGGCTACACCTTC
once TRBJ2-1 TRBV5-4 TRBD2 CASSLGGGPYNEQFF TGTGCCAGCAGCTTGGGCGGGGGTCCCTACAATGAGCAGTTCTTC
- TRBJ2-5 TRBV27 - CASSLFRGNQETQYF TGTGCCAGCAGTTTGTTCCGGGGAAATCAAGAGACCCAGTACTTC
- TRBJ2-6 TRBV11-2 TRBD1 CASSLDGTGLSSGANVLTF TGTGCCAGCAGCTTAGATGGGACAGGCCTCTCCTCTGGGGCCAACGTCCTGACTTTC
- TRBJ1-1 TRBV3-1/TRBV3-2 TRBD1 CASSQESDRDTEAFF TGTGCCAGCAGCCAAGAGTCCGACAGGGACACTGAAGCTTTCTTT
- TRBJ2-7 TRBV6-5 TRBD2 CASSYASGRVYEQYF TGTGCCAGCAGTTACGCCAGCGGGAGAGTCTACGAGCAGTACTTC
- TRBJ1-6 TRBV2 - CASRGTSSNSPLHF TGTGCCAGCAGAGGGACTTCCAGTAATTCACCCCTCCACTTT
- TRBJ2-7 TRBV5-1 TRBD1 CASDRDRGYEQYF TGCGCCAGTGACCGGGACAGGGGTTACGAGCAGTACTTC
- TRBJ1-2 TRBV7-6 - CASRLEVSGNYGYTF TGTGCCAGCAGACTCGAAGTCTCAGGGAACTATGGCTACACCTTC
- TRBJ1-2 TRBV3-1/TRBV3-2 - CASSLGRRGNYGYTF TGTGCCAGCAGCCTAGGGCGCAGAGGGAACTATGGCTACACCTTC
- TRBJ2-1 TRBV5-1 TRBD1 CASSPGGGNNEQFF TGCGCCAGCAGCCCAGGGGGCGGCAACAATGAGCAGTTCTTC
- TRBJ1-2 TRBV10-3 TRBD1 CAASHRGNYGYTF TGTGCCGCATCGCACAGGGGTAACTATGGCTACACCTTC
few TRBJ1-1 TRBV30 - CAWTVNTEAFF TGTGCCTGGACAGTGAACACTGAAGCTTTCTTT
- TRBJ2-7 TRBV12-3/TRBV12-4 TRBD1 CASSPRGLGEQYF TGTGCCAGCAGTCCCAGGGGGCTGGGTGAGCAGTACTTC
- TRBJ2-7 TRBV25-1 TRBD2 CASQLAGGSYEQYF TGTGCCAGCCAACTAGCGGGAGGGTCCTACGAGCAGTACTTC
- TRBJ1-1 TRBV19 TRBD1 CASSIGTGQGTEAFF TGTGCCAGTAGTATAGGGACAGGTCAGGGCACTGAAGCTTTCTTT
- TRBJ1-1 TRBV10-2 - CASSESGRGTEAFF TGCGCCAGCAGTGAGTCGGGGAGAGGGACTGAAGCTTTCTTT
- TRBJ1-5 TRBV18 TRBD1 CASSLRDRENQPQHF TGTGCCAGCTCACTCCGGGACAGGGAGAATCAGCCCCAGCATTTT
- TRBJ2-1 TRBV11-2 TRBD2 CASSSLSGRNEQFF TGTGCCAGCAGCTCCCTTAGCGGGAGGAATGAGCAGTTCTTC
- TRBJ2-7 TRBV19 TRBD1 CASSRRQGYEQYF TGTGCCAGTAGTAGGCGACAGGGGTACGAGCAGTACTTC
few TRBJ1-2 TRBV6-5 TRBD1 CASSKLTGEYNGYTF TGTGCCAGCAGTAAACTTACAGGGGAATACAATGGCTACACCTTC
- TRBJ1-2 TRBV30 - CAWADGGAYGYTF TGTGCCTGGGCGGATGGAGGGGCCTATGGCTACACCTTC
- TRBJ2-3 TRBV7-8 - CASSLSGRGIKADTQYF TGTGCCAGCAGCCTATCAGGGAGGGGGATTAAGGCAGATACGCAGTATTTT
- TRBJ1-4 TRBV7-8 TRBD1 CASSSNRDRDEKLFF TGTGCCAGCAGCTCCAACCGGGACAGGGACGAAAAACTGTTTTTT
- TRBJ2-2 TRBV25-1 TRBD1 CASSRTGSTGELFF TGTGCCAGCTCTCGGACAGGGTCCACCGGGGAGCTGTTTTTT
- TRBJ1-3 TRBV5-1 - CASSPGAGVPSGNTIYF TGCGCCAGCAGCCCGGGGGCGGGGGTACCCTCTGGAAACACCATATATTTT
- TRBJ2-4 TRBV23-1 TRBD1 CASSRERTGGNIQYF TGCGCCAGCAGTCGGGAGCGGACAGGCGGAAACATTCAGTACTTC
few TRBJ2-2 TRBV3-1/TRBV3-2 TRBD2 CASSRAGGFPGELFF TGTGCCAGCAGCCGGGCGGGGGGATTCCCCGGGGAGCTGTTTTTT
- TRBJ2-1 TRBV5-1 - CASSFEGVDEQFF TGCGCCAGCAGCTTTGAGGGGGTGGATGAGCAGTTCTTC
- TRBJ2-7 TRBV30 - CACGSGSYEQYF TGTGCCTGCGGGAGCGGCTCCTACGAGCAGTACTTC
- TRBJ1-4 TRBV28 - CASSSPGAPRGKLFF TGTGCCAGCAGTTCCCCAGGGGCCCCCCGGGGAAAACTGTTTTTT